A single sample is the source of the 2 T cell receptor beta chains below, sequenced in a study of blood T cells in healthy people across ages. A J-beta primer mix and a sample-barcoded 5' primer were used in a second PCR of about 7 to 11 cycles. MiXCR, applied by TCRdb to the 5' RACE reads, yields one record per CDR3 protein. The sample has 1.5 million or so distinct CDR3 sequences; 42% are singletons. Sequenced: blood. The receptors were sampled from a woman between 18 and 29 years old in good health.

The sample holds a few counts of this clonotype. The rearrangement uses TRBV6-2 or TRBV6-3 and TRBJ2-1; TRBD2 aligns across 10 bases. The CDR3 is made up of 16 amino acids. V lost 2 bases and J lost 5; bases outside the gene matches: 6. Germline CDR1 and CDR2: MNHEY and SVGEGT. In DNA form, the CDR3 reads TGTGCCAGCAGTTACGATATACTAGCGGGAAACAATGAGCAGTTCTTC. This encodes CASSYDILAGNNEQFF.

In DNA, the CDR3 is TGCGCCAGCAGCTTGCCGGGACAGGTCCAAGAGACCCAGTACTTC. Protein: CASSLPGQVQETQYF. V is TRBV5-1 and J is TRBJ2-5; 8 nucleotides line up with TRBD1. The CDR3 has 15 amino acids. Germline assignment: CDR1 SGHRS and CDR2 YFSETQ. V trimming: 1 base; J trimming: 1 base; junction bases outside the gene matches: 3.